This paragraph reports one TCR beta chain. Its matching antigen is unknown. The data are from a study of T cell responses to AZD1222 COVID-19 vaccine. Notes on the study in general: Spike as a whole was targeted by vaccine-associated CD4 TCRs, dominant at 160-218 and 743-854.

The table came from immunoSEQ multiplex PCR; TCRdb's copy has only in-frame clones and leaves some out. The sample has nearly 200,000 clones; approximately 93% are singletons. The sequencing used peripheral blood, collected 28 days after the second AZD1222 dose. This receptor was identified in an adult who received the AZD1222 COVID-19 vaccine.

The CDR3 sequence is CASNTGGRYGYTF. In nucleotides, the CDR3 is TGTGCCAGCAATACAGGGGGGCGGTATGGCTACACCTTC. The V and J genes are TRBV12-3 or TRBV12-4 and TRBJ1-2; 8 positions agree with TRBD1. Trimming removed 7 bases from V and 5 bases from J; junction bases left unmatched: 6. The CDR3 contains 13 residues.